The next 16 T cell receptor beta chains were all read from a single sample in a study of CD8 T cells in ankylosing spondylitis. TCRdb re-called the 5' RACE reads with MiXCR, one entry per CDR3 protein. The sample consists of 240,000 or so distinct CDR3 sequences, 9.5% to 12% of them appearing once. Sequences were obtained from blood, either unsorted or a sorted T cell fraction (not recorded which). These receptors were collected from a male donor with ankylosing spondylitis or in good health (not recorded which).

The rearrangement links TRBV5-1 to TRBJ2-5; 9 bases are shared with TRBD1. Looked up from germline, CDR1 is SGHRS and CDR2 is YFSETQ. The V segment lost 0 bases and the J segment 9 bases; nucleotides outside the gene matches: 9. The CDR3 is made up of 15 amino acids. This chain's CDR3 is CASSLGDRESAAQYF. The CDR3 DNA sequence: TGCGCCAGCAGCTTGGGGGACAGGGAATCGGCGGCCCAGTACTTC.

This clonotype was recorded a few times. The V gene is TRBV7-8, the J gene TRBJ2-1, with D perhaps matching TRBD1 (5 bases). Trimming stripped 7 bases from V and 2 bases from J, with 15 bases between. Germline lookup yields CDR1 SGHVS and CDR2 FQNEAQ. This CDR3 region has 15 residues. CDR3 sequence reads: CASTTGRGPYNEQFF. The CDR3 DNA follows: TGTGCCAGCACCACAGGTAGGGGCCCCTACAATGAGCAGTTCTTC.

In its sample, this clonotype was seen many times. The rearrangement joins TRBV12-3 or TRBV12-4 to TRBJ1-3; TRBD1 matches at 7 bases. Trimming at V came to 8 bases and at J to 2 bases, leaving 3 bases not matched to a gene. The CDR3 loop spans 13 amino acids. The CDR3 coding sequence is TGTGCCAGCCAGGGGGGTGCTGGAAACACCATATATTTT. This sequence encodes CASQGGAGNTIYF.

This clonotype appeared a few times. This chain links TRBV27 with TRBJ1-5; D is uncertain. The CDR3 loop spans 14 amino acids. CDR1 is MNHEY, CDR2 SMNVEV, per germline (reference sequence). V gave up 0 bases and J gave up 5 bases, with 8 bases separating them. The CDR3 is CASSLSREDQPQHF. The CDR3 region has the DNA TGTGCCAGCAGTTTATCGCGGGAGGATCAGCCCCAGCATTTT.

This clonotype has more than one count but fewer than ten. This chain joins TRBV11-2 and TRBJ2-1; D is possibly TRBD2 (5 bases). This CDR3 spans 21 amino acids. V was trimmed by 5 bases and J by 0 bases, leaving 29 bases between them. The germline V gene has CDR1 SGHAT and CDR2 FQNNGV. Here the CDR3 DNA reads TGTGCCAGCAGCCCGACTAACAGATTTGAAACACGACGCAACTCCTACAATGAGCAGTTCTTC. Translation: CASSPTNRFETRRNSYNEQFF. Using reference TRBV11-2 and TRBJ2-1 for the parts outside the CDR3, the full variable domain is EAGVAQSPRYKIIEKRQSVAFWCNPISGHATLYWYQQILGQGPKLLIQFQNNGVVDDSQLPKDRFSAERLKGVDSTLKIQPAKLEDSAVYLCASSPTNRFETRRNSYNEQFFGPGTRLTVL.

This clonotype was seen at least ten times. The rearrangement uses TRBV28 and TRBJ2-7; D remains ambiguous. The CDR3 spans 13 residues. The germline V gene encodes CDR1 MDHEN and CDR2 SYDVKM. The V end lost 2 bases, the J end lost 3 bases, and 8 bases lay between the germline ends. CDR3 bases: TGTGCCAGCAGTTTACCTGGAATCTACGAGCAGTACTTC. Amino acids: CASSLPGIYEQYF.

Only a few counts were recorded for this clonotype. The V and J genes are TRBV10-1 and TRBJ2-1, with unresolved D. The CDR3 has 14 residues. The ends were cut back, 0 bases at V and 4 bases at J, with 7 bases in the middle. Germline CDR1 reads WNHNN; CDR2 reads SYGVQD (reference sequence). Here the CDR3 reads CASSESASYNEQFF. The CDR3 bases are TGCGCCAGCAGTGAGTCGGCCAGTTACAATGAGCAGTTCTTC.

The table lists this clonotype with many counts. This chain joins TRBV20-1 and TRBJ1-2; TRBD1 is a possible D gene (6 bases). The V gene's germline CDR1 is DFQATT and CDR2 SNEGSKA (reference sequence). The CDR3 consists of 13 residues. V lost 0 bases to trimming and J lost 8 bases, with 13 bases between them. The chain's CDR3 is CSARDETGLGYTF. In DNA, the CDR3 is TGCAGTGCTAGAGATGAGACAGGCCTGGGCTACACCTTC.

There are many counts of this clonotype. CDR3 protein: CSVLGRGRFPDTQYF. CDR3 nucleotide sequence: TGCAGCGTACTTGGACGGGGACGCTTCCCAGATACGCAGTATTTT. The rearrangement links TRBV29-1 to TRBJ2-3; D is tentatively TRBD1 or TRBD2 (5 bases each). Deletions cut 6 bases from V and 4 bases from J, with 20 bases between. The CDR3 is 15 amino acids. Germline CDR1 and CDR2: SQVTM and ANQGSEA.

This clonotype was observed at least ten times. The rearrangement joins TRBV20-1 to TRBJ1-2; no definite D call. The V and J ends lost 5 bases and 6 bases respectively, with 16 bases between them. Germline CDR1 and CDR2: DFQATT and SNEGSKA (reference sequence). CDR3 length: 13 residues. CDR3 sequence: CSAAEDVGDGYTF. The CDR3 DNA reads TGCAGTGCTGCCGAGGACGTGGGAGATGGCTACACCTTC.

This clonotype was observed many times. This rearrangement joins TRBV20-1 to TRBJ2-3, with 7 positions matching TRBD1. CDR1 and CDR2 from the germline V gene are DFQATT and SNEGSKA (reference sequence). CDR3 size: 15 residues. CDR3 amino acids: CTTRGRGPKEDTQYF. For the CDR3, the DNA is TGCACCACCAGGGGGAGAGGCCCAAAAGAAGATACGCAGTATTTT.

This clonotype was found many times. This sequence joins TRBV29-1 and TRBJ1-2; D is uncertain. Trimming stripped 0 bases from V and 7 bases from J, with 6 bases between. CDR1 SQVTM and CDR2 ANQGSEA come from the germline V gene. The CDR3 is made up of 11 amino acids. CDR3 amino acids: CSVEEAIGYTF. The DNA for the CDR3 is TGCAGCGTTGAAGAAGCTATTGGCTACACCTTC. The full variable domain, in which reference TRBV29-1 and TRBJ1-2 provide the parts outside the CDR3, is SAVISQKPSRDICQRGTSLTIQCQVDSQVTMMFWYRQQPGQSLTLIATANQGSEATYESGFVIDKFPISRPNLTFSTLTVSNMSPEDSSIYLCSVEEAIGYTFGSGTRLTVV.

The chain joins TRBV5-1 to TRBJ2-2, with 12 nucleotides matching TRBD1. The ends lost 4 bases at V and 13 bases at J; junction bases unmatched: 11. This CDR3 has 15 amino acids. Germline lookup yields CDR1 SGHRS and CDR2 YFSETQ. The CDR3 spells CASSVMTGTGGPLFF. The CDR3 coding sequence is TGCGCCAGCAGCGTAATGACCGGGACAGGGGGCCCGCTGTTTTTT.

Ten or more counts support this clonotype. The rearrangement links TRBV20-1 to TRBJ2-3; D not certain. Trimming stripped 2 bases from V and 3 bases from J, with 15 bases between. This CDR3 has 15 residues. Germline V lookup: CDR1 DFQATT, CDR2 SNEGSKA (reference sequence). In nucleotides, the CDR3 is TGCAGTGCTAGACCTACCGGGCGGTTTACAGATACGCAGTATTTT. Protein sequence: CSARPTGRFTDTQYF.

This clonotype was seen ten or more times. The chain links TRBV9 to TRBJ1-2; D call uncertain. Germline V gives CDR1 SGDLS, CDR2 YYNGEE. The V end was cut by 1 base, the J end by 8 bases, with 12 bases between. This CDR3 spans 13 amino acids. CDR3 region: CASSVSVTQGYTF. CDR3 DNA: TGTGCCAGCAGCGTATCCGTTACTCAGGGCTACACCTTC.

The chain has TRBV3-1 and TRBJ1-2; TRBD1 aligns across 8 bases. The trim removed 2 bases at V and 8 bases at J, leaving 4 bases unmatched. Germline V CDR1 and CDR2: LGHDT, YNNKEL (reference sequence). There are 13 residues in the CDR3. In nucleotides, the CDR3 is TGTGCCAGCAGCCAAACGACAGGGGTGGGCTACACCTTC. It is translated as CASSQTTGVGYTF.